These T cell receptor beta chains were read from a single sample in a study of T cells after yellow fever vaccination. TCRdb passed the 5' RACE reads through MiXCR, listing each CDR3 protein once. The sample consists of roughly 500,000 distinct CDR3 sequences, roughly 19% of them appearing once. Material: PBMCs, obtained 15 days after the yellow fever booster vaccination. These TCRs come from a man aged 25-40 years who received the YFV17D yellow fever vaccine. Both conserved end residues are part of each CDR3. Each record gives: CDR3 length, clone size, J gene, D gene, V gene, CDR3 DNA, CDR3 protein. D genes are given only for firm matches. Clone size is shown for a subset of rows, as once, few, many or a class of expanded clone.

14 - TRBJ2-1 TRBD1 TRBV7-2 TGTGCCAGCAGCTTAGGGGACAGTCTTGATGAGCAGTTCTTC CASSLGDSLDEQFF
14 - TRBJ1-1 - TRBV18 TGTGCCAGCTCACCGGCGGTGATGAACACTGAAGCTTTCTTT CASSPAVMNTEAFF
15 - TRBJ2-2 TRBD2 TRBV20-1 TGCAGTGCTAGGATGGCGGGAGTGGCCACCGGGGAGCTGTTTTTT CSARMAGVATGELFF
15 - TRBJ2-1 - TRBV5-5 TGTGCCAGCAGCGCGATCGCCCGGGGGATCGATGAGCAGTTCTTC CASSAIARGIDEQFF
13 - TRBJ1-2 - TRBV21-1 TGTGCCAGCAGCAAAGGTGACAGGGGAGGCTACACCTTC CASSKGDRGGYTF
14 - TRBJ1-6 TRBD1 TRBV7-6 TGTGCCAGCAGCTTCGGGACAGGGAATTCACCCCTCCACTTT CASSFGTGNSPLHF
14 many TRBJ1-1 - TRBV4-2 TGTGCCAGCAGCCAAGAGGGGGGAGGCGCTGAAGCTTTCTTT CASSQEGGGAEAFF
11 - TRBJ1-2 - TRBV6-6 TGTGCCAGCAGTTTCGCAACAGGCTACACCTTC CASSFATGYTF
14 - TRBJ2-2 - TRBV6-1 TGTGCCAGCAGTCCACAGGAGTACACCGGGGAGCTGTTTTTT CASSPQEYTGELFF
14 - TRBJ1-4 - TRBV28 TGTGCCAGCAGCTTAGCCCAGGGGCATGAAAAACTGTTTTTT CASSLAQGHEKLFF
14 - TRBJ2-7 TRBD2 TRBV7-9 TGTGCCAGCAGCTTATCCCGGGAGGGCAACGAGCAGTACTTC CASSLSREGNEQYF
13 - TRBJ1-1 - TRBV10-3 TGTGCCACGTCTGACTACGGGAACACTGAAGCTTTCTTT CATSDYGNTEAFF
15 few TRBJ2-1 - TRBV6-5 TGTGCCAGCAGTTACTCTATTGGGAGCCACAATGAGCAGTTCTTC CASSYSIGSHNEQFF
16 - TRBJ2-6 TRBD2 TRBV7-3 TGTGCCAGCAGCTTAGGGCTCGGGAGGCGGCCCGGCGTCCTGACTTTC CASSLGLGRRPGVLTF
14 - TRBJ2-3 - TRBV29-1 TGCAGCGCCGCGGGACAGCCAACCCCAGATACGCAGTATTTT CSAAGQPTPDTQYF
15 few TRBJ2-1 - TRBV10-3 TGTGCCATCCGCGCTACTAGAACGGGGGACAATGAGCAGTTCTTC CAIRATRTGDNEQFF
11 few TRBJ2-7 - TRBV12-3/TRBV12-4 TGTGCCAGCAGTTGGGGCCCAGAGCAGTACTTC CASSWGPEQYF
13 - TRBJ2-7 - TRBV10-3 TGTGCCATCAGGGGGACTGCCCCCACCGAGCAGTACTTC CAIRGTAPTEQYF
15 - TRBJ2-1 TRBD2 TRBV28 TGTGCCAGCAGTTTTAGACTAGCGGGGGCCAATGAGCAGTTCTTC CASSFRLAGANEQFF
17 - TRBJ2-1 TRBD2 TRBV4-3 TGCGCCAGCAGCCAAGGGACTAGCGGAAACACCTACAATGAGCAGTTCTTC CASSQGTSGNTYNEQFF
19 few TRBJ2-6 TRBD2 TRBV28 TGTGCCAGCAGGCCCCGGACTAGCGGGATTACGTCTGGGGCCAACGTCCTGACTTTC CASRPRTSGITSGANVLTF
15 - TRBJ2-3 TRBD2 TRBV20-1 TGCAGTGCTAAAGTAGCGGGCTTTAGCACAGATACGCAGTATTTT CSAKVAGFSTDTQYF
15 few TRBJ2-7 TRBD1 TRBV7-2 TGTGCCAGCAGCCCGATGGGACAGGGGCCCTACGAGCAGTACTTC CASSPMGQGPYEQYF
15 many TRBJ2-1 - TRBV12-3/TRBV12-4 TGTGCCAGCAGTCACGACTCGACGGACTGGGCTGAGCAGTTCTTC CASSHDSTDWAEQFF